These T cell receptor beta chains were read from a single sample in a study of cytomegalovirus exposure and HLA in healthy donors. Assay used: immunoSEQ multiplex PCR; TCRdb lists only in-frame clones, some missing. Here the sample spans about 360,000 clones, roughly 88% being singletons. Sequencing was done on a sample of PBMCs. These receptors were collected from a woman under 30 in good health and CMV-seronegative. Both conserved end residues are part of each CDR3. Fields, in order: clone size, J gene, D gene, V gene, CDR3 DNA, CDR3 protein. The D gene is left open where the match is weak. For some rows the clone size is stated as once, few or many, or as a class when expanded; others skip it.

>.|TRBJ2-2|.|TRBV7-9
TGTGCCAGCAGCTCCTTCCCCTTGCAGGCCGGGGAGCTGTTTTTT
CASSSFPLQAGELFF
>.|TRBJ1-5|TRBD1|TRBV19
TGTGCCAGTAGTCGGACAGGGGGCAGGCAGCCCCAGCATTTT
CASSRTGGRQPQHF
>.|TRBJ2-7|.|TRBV27
TGTGCCAGCGGTTTGGGCCTCGAGCAGTACTTC
CASGLGLEQYF
>.|TRBJ2-3|TRBD2|TRBV29-1
TGCAGCGTTGAAGTTAAGCGGGGAGGAGATACGCAGTATTTT
CSVEVKRGGDTQYF
>.|TRBJ2-5|TRBD2|TRBV5-1
TGCGCCAGCAGCTGGGGGACTAGGGATGAGACCCAGTACTTC
CASSWGTRDETQYF
>.|TRBJ1-5|.|TRBV19
TGTGCCAGTAGCCTGGACAGACGCAATCAGCCCCAGCATTTT
CASSLDRRNQPQHF
>once|TRBJ2-1|.|TRBV4-1
TGCGCCAGCAGCCTGGGGAGATACAATGAGCAGTTCTTC
CASSLGRYNEQFF
>.|TRBJ1-1|.|TRBV9
TGTGCCAGCAGCGTAGAGGGGGGGCTGAACACTGAAGCTTTCTTT
CASSVEGGLNTEAFF
>.|TRBJ2-1|TRBD1|TRBV9
TGTGCCAGCAGCGCCACCGGGACAGGGAAAAATTTCTTC
CASSATGTGKNFF
>once|TRBJ1-1|TRBD1|TRBV29-1
TGCAGCGTCCTAAACAGGGGCCGTAACACTGAAGCTTTCTTT
CSVLNRGRNTEAFF
>.|TRBJ2-1|.|TRBV27
TGTGCCAGCAGTTTGCCGGGAGACGAGCAGTTCTTC
CASSLPGDEQFF
>.|TRBJ2-1|TRBD2|TRBV7-9
TGTGCCAGCAGCTTAGCGGAACTAGCGGGGGTTATTGAGCAGTTCTTC
CASSLAELAGVIEQFF
>.|TRBJ1-2|TRBD1|TRBV6-5
TGTGCCAGCAGTGTTCCCGACAGGGGCAGCGATGGCTACACCTTC
CASSVPDRGSDGYTF
>few|TRBJ2-7|TRBD2|TRBV2
TGTGCCAGCAGACTAGCGGGAGCAGGCTACGAGCAGTACTTC
CASRLAGAGYEQYF
>few|TRBJ2-7|.|TRBV4-2
TGTGCCAGCAGCCAAGAGAGGAGGGACCGGCAGTACTTC
CASSQERRDRQYF
>.|TRBJ2-7|TRBD1|TRBV6-1
TGTGCCAGCAGTGAAGCCGGGACAGGACCATACGAGCAGTACTTC
CASSEAGTGPYEQYF
>.|TRBJ2-7|TRBD2|TRBV4-1
TGCGCCAGCAGCCAACTCCCCAGGACTAGCTACGAGCAGTACTTC
CASSQLPRTSYEQYF
>few|TRBJ1-5|.|TRBV2
TGTGCCAGCAGTGATTGGGGCCTGGCGGGCAATCAGCCCCAGCATTTT
CASSDWGLAGNQPQHF
>few|TRBJ1-5|.|TRBV2
TGTGCCAGCAGTGAAGCGGACAGCCATCAGCCCCAGCATTTT
CASSEADSHQPQHF
>.|TRBJ1-1|TRBD1|TRBV4-2
TGTGCCACTTCGGGTAGGGGACAGGGCGTCACTGAAGCTTTCTTT
CATSGRGQGVTEAFF
>.|TRBJ1-2|.|TRBV7-8
TGTGCCAGCAGCTTAAGAACGGGGAACTATGGCTACACCTTC
CASSLRTGNYGYTF
>.|TRBJ1-5|TRBD1|TRBV5-1
TGCGCCAGTCAGAGCACCGGGACAGAGAATCAGCCCCAGCATTTT
CASQSTGTENQPQHF
>.|TRBJ1-1|.|TRBV29-1
TGCAGCGCCGACCCCCAACAGCTAAAAAGGGGCGGGAGTTTCACTGAAGCTTTCTTT
CSADPQQLKRGGSFTEAFF
>.|TRBJ2-3|TRBD2|TRBV19
TGTGCCAGTAGTGTTTTAGCGGGGGGGCCAGATACGCAGTATTTT
CASSVLAGGPDTQYF
>.|TRBJ2-4|TRBD1|TRBV29-1
TGCAGCGGACGACAGGGGGCTTCGGCCAAAAACATTCAGTACTTC
CSGRQGASAKNIQYF
>.|TRBJ1-2|TRBD1|TRBV6-1
TGTGCCAGCAGTGAAATGACAGGGGTGAACTATGGCTACACCTTC
CASSEMTGVNYGYTF
>.|TRBJ1-2|TRBD1|TRBV30
TGTGCCTGGAGTCAGGACAGGGGGGATGGCTACACCTTC
CAWSQDRGDGYTF
>.|TRBJ2-5|TRBD1|TRBV4-2
TGTGCCAGCAGCCAAGGACAGGGGCGAGAGACCCAGTACTTC
CASSQGQGRETQYF
>few|TRBJ1-5|.|TRBV9
TGTGCCAGCAGTTCAGGGGCGGTGACCAATCAGCCCCAGCATTTT
CASSSGAVTNQPQHF
>.|TRBJ1-1|.|TRBV29-1
TGCAGCGTTGAGGCACAAACGAACACTGAAGCTTTCTTT
CSVEAQTNTEAFF
>.|TRBJ1-6|.|TRBV27
TGTGCCAGCAGTGGCCGGGACATTCATAATTCACCCCTCCACTTT
CASSGRDIHNSPLHF
>.|TRBJ2-2|.|TRBV5-1
TGCGCCAGCAGCCCGGACAGCCACACCGGGGAGCTGTTTTTT
CASSPDSHTGELFF
>.|TRBJ1-2|TRBD1|TRBV7-6
TGTGCCAGCAGCTCAACAGGGGACGGCTACACCTTC
CASSSTGDGYTF
>.|TRBJ2-1|.|TRBV15
TGTGCCACCAGCAGAGATCAGAATGAGCAGTTCTTC
CATSRDQNEQFF
>.|TRBJ1-5|.|TRBV7-2
TGTGCCAGCAGCCATAGCAATCAGCCCCAGCATTTT
CASSHSNQPQHF
>.|TRBJ1-5|TRBD1|TRBV19
TGTGCCACCACACCCAAGTTTGGGACAGGGGGTCGGCAGCCCCAGCATTTT
CATTPKFGTGGRQPQHF
>.|TRBJ1-2|TRBD1|TRBV6-5
TGTGCCAGCAGTTACCGGGACAGGGCTCTCTATGGCTACACCTTC
CASSYRDRALYGYTF
>.|TRBJ1-4|.|TRBV5-1
TGCGCCAGCAGCATCCGAGGGGGACACAATAATGAAAAACTGTTTTTT
CASSIRGGHNNEKLFF